Only a few counts were recorded for the clone carrying this TCR beta chain. The antigen remains undetermined. With a much larger clone just one base away, this may be a read error. The germline V gene has CDR1 SNHLY and CDR2 FYNNEI. Deletions cut 6 bases from V and 8 bases from J, with 13 bases between. The length of the CDR3 is 13 residues. Vbeta (60) and Jbeta (13) primers were used in the PCR. Repertoires were generated with immunoSEQ multiplex PCR, while TCRdb's copy carries only in-frame clones and drops some. The table has approximately 110,000 clones, 15% seen once. The sample belongs to a study of cytomegalovirus exposure and HLA in healthy donors. General study findings and limits: Earlier analysis found most TCR beta V segments productive about 90% or about 30% of the time. In all likelihood, a cluster of highly shared sequence variants was a sequencing artifact.

The clonotype originates from a woman younger than 30 in good health and CMV-seronegative. Sequencing used PBMCs. This chain joins TRBV2 and TRBJ1-4; maybe TRBD1 (5 bases). CDR3: CASRERGGEKLFF. The CDR3 DNA is TGTGCCAGCAGGGAGAGGGGAGGAGAAAAACTGTTTTTT. The variable domain in full, with the rest retrieved from reference TRBV2 and TRBJ1-4, is EPEVTQTPSHQVTQMGQEVILRCVPISNHLYFYWYRQILGQKVEFLVSFYNNEISEKSEIFDDQFSVERPDGSNFTLKIRSTKLEDSAMYFCASRERGGEKLFFGSGTQLSVL.